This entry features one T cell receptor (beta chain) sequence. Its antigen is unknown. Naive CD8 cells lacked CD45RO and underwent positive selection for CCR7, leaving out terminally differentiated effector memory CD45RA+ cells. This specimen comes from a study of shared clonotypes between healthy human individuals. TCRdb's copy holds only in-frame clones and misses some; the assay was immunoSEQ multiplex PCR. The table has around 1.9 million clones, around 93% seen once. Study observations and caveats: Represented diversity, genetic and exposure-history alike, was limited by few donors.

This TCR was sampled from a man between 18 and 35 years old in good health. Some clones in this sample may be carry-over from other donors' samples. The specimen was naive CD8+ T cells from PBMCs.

This CDR3 is CASSYSFERSYEQYF. The CDR3 nucleotides are TGTGCCAGCAGTTACTCGTTCGAGAGATCCTACGAGCAGTACTTC. J is TRBJ2-7 and V is TRBV6-5, with D unresolved. The CDR3 spans 15 residues. The germline V gene has CDR1 MNHEY and CDR2 SVGAGI. V was pared by 0 bases and J by 1 base, with 10 bases between.